Sequencing of this TCR beta chain was carried out in a study of cytomegalovirus exposure and HLA in healthy donors. Study outcomes and limitations: There were some V segments, including TRBV6-2 and TRBV6-3, excluded as indistinguishable.

Primers: 60 Vbeta forward and 13 Jbeta reverse. Sequencing used immunoSEQ multiplex PCR; TCRdb keeps in-frame clones, though not all of them. The profile shows over 110,000 clones, approximately 78% of them singletons. A single count supports this clone. Its specificity is not known. The V and J ends lost 5 bases and 5 bases respectively, with 18 bases between them. CDR3 length: 15 amino acids. CDR1 is SGHDN and CDR2 is FVKESK in the germline V gene. The J gene is TRBJ1-1, the V gene TRBV14; D possibly corresponds to TRBD1 (5 bases). This receptor was taken from a woman aged 18-29 years in good health and CMV-seropositive. Sequencing was done on a sample of PBMCs. This chain's CDR3 is CASSSRTPVGTEAFF. CDR3 DNA: TGTGCCAGCAGCTCCCGGACACCGGTGGGGACTGAAGCTTTCTTT.